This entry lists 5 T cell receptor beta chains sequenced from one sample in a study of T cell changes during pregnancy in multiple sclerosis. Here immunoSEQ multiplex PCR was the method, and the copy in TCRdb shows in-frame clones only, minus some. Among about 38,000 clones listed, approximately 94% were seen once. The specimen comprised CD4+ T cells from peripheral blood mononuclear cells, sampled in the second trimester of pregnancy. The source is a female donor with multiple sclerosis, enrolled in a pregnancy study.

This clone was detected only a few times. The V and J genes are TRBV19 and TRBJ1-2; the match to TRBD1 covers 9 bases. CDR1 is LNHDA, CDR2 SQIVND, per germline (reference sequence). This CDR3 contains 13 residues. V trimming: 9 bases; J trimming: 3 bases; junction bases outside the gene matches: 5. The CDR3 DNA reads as TGTGCCAGCAAACGGACAGGGGACTATGGCTACACCTTC. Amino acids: CASKRTGDYGYTF. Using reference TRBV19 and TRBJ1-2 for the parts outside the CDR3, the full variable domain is DGGITQSPKYLFRKEGQNVTLSCEQNLNHDAMYWYRQDPGQGLRLIYYSQIVNDFQKGDIAEGYSVSREKKESFPLTVTSAQKNPTAFYLCASKRTGDYGYTFGSGTRLTVV.

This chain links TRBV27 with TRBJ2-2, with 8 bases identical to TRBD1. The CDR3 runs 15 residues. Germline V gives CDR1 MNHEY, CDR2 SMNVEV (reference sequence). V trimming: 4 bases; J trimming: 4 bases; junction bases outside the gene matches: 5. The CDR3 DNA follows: TGTGCCAGCAGTTGGTGGCAGGGGGCCACCGGGGAGCTGTTTTTT. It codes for CASSWWQGATGELFF.

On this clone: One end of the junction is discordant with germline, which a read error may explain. CDR3 residues: CASSLDFLTYNEQFF. The CDR3 DNA follows: TGTGCCAGTAGTTTAGACTTCCTAACTTACAATGAGCAGTTCTTC. This chain uses TRBV19 with TRBJ2-1; D remains unclear. Germline V gene sequence: CDR1 LNHDA, CDR2 SQIVND (reference sequence). This CDR3 has 15 residues. Filled out from reference TRBV19 and TRBJ2-1, the complete variable domain reads DGGITQSPKYLFRKEGQNVTLSCEQNLNHDAMYWYRQDPGQGLRLIYYSQIVNDFQKGDIAEGYSVSREKKESFPLTVTSAQKNPTAFYLCASSLDFLTYNEQFFGPGTRLTVL.

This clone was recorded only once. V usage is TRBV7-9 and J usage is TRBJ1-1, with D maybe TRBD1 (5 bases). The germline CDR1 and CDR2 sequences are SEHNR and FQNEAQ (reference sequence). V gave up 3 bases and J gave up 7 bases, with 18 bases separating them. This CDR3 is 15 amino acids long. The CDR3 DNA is TGTGCCAGCAGCTTCGGGGGACCGGGGTACGATGAAGCTTTCTTT. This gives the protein CASSFGGPGYDEAFF.

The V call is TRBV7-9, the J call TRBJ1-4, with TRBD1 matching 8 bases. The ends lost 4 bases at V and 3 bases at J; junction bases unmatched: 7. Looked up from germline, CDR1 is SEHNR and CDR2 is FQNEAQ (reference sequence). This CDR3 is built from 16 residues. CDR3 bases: TGTGCCAGCAGCTATGGGCAGGGGGCACCTAATGAAAAACTGTTTTTT. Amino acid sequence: CASSYGQGAPNEKLFF.